These T cell receptor beta chains were read from a single sample in a study of blood T cells in healthy people across ages. Each CDR3 protein is one row after TCRdb ran MiXCR on the 5' RACE reads. The table includes more than 900,000 distinct CDR3 sequences, around 25% detected once. Another study also made use of these data, one on T cells of mothers and their children.

Input material: blood. These receptors all stem from a girl aged 2 to 9 in good health. Each CDR3 is given with its conserved first and last residue. The D gene is left open where the match is weak. Only part of the rows carry a size: once, few, many, or a class if the clone is expanded.

abundance: few
j_gene: TRBJ2-3
v_gene: TRBV29-1
len: 11
d_gene: -
CDR3nt: TGCAGCGTTGTAGCGCAGGATACGCAGTATTTT
CDR3aa: CSVVAQDTQYF

abundance: -
j_gene: TRBJ2-5
v_gene: TRBV5-5
len: 15
d_gene: -
CDR3nt: TGTGCCAGCAGCTTGGACAGGCTATTCCAAGAGACCCAGTACTTC
CDR3aa: CASSLDRLFQETQYF

abundance: -
j_gene: TRBJ1-5
v_gene: TRBV20-1
len: 17
d_gene: TRBD1
CDR3nt: TGCAGTGCTAGCGGGACAGGGCCTCAGGGCAGGAATCAGCCCCAGCATTTT
CDR3aa: CSASGTGPQGRNQPQHF

abundance: -
j_gene: TRBJ1-2
v_gene: TRBV6-5
len: 12
d_gene: -
CDR3nt: TGTGCCAGCAGTTACTCGGCAGATGGCTACACCTTC
CDR3aa: CASSYSADGYTF

abundance: few
j_gene: TRBJ2-1
v_gene: TRBV6-2/TRBV6-3
len: 16
d_gene: -
CDR3nt: TGTGCCAGCAGCATTCTTGCAGGCCTGATAGGAGGTGAGCAGTTCTTC
CDR3aa: CASSILAGLIGGEQFF

abundance: many
j_gene: TRBJ1-1
v_gene: TRBV11-2
len: 14
d_gene: -
CDR3nt: TGTGCCAGCAGCTTTCTTCTCAGTGACACTGAAGCTTTCTTT
CDR3aa: CASSFLLSDTEAFF

abundance: -
j_gene: TRBJ2-7
v_gene: TRBV4-3
len: 17
d_gene: TRBD1
CDR3nt: TGCGCCAGCAGCCAGGCTGCCTTCGGGACAGGGTCCGACGAGCAGTACTTC
CDR3aa: CASSQAAFGTGSDEQYF

abundance: -
j_gene: TRBJ2-7
v_gene: TRBV20-1
len: 14
d_gene: -
CDR3nt: TGCAGTGCTAGAGATAACAAAGCAACTTTGCGGGAGTACTTC
CDR3aa: CSARDNKATLREYF

abundance: -
j_gene: TRBJ1-2
v_gene: TRBV29-1
len: 15
d_gene: -
CDR3nt: TGCAGCGTTGAAGAAGGGTGGGGAGGGCCAGGCGGCTACACCTTC
CDR3aa: CSVEEGWGGPGGYTF

abundance: -
j_gene: TRBJ1-4
v_gene: TRBV20-1
len: 16
d_gene: -
CDR3nt: TGCAGTGCCGCATCAGACCCTCGGGGGGCTTATGAAAAACTGTTTTTT
CDR3aa: CSAASDPRGAYEKLFF

abundance: -
j_gene: TRBJ2-1
v_gene: TRBV24-1
len: 18
d_gene: -
CDR3nt: TGTGCCACCAGTGATTCCCCTCACAGGACCGTCGCGTACAATGAGCAGTTCTTC
CDR3aa: CATSDSPHRTVAYNEQFF

abundance: -
j_gene: TRBJ2-2
v_gene: TRBV27
len: 16
d_gene: TRBD2
CDR3nt: TGTGCCAGCAGTTGGGGACTAGCGGGCCCCACCGGGGAGCTGTTTTTT
CDR3aa: CASSWGLAGPTGELFF

abundance: many
j_gene: TRBJ2-7
v_gene: TRBV18
len: 12
d_gene: -
CDR3nt: TGTGCCAGCTCCGACAGGTCCTACGAGCAGTACTTC
CDR3aa: CASSDRSYEQYF

abundance: few
j_gene: TRBJ2-1
v_gene: TRBV5-4
len: 16
d_gene: -
CDR3nt: TGTGCCAGCAGCTCGGAGGGTATCAACTCCTACAATGAGCAGTTCTTC
CDR3aa: CASSSEGINSYNEQFF

abundance: once
j_gene: TRBJ2-4
v_gene: TRBV7-2
len: 18
d_gene: -
CDR3nt: TGTGCCAGCAGCTTCCGAACTCCTTTCACCGGGACGGAAAACATTCAGTACTTC
CDR3aa: CASSFRTPFTGTENIQYF

abundance: -
j_gene: TRBJ2-7
v_gene: TRBV7-3
len: 12
d_gene: -
CDR3nt: TGTAACCGGGGGGCCCCCGGTAACGAGCAGTACTTC
CDR3aa: CNRGAPGNEQYF